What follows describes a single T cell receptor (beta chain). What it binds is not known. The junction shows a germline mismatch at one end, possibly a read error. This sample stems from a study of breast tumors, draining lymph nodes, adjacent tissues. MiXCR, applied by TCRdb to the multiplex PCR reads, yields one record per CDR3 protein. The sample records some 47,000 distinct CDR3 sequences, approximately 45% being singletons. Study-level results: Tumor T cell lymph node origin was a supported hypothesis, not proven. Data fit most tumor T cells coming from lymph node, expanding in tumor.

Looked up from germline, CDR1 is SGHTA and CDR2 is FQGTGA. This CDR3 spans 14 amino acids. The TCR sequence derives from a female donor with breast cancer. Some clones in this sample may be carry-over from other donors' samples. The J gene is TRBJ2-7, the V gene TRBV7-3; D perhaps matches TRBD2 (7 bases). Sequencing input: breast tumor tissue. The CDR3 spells CASSLLRGPYERYF. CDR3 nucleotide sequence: TGTGCCAGCAGCTTACTGCGGGGGCCCTACGAGCGGTACTTC.